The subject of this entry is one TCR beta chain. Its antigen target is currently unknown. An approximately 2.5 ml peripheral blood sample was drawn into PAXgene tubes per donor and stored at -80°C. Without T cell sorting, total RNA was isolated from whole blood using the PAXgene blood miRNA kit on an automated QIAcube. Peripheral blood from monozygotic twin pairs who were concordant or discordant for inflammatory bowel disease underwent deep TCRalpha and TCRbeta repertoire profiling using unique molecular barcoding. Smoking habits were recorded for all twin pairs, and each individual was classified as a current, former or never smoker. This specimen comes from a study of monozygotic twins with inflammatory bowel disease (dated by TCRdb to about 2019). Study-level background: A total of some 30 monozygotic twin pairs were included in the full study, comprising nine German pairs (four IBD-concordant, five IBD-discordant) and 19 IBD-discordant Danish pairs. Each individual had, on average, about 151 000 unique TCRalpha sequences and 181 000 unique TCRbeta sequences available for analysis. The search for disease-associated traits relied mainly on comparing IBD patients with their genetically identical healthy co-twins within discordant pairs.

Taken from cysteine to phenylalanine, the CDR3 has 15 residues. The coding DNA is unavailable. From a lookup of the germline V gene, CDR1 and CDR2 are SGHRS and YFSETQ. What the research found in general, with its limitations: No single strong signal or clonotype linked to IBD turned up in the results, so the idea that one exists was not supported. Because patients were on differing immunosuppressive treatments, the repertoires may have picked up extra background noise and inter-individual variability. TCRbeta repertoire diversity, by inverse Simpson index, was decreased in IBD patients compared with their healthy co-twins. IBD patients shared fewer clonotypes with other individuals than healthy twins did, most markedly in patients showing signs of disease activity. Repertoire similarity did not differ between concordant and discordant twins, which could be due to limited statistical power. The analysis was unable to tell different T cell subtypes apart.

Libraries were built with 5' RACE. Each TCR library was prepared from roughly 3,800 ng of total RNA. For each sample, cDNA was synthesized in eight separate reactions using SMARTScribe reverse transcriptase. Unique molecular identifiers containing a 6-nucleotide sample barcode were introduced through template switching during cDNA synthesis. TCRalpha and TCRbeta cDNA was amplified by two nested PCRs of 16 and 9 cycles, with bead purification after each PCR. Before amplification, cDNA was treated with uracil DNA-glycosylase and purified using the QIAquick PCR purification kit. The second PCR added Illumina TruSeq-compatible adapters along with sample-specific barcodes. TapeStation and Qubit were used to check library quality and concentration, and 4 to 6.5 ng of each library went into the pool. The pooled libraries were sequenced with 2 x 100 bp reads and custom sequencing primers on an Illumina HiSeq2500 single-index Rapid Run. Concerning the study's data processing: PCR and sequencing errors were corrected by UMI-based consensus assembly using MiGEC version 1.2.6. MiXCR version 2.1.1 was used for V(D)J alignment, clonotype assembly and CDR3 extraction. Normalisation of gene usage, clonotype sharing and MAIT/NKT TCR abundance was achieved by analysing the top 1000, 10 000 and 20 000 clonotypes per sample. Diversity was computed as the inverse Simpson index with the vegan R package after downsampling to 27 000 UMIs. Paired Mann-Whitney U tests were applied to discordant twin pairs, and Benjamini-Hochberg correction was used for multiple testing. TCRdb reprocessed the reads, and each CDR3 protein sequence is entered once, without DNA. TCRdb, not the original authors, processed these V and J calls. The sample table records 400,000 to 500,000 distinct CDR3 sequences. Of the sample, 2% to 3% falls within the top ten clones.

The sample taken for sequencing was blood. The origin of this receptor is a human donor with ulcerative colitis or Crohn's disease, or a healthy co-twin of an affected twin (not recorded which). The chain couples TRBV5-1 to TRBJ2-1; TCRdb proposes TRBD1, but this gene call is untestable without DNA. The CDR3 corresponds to CASSYLGGADNEQFF.